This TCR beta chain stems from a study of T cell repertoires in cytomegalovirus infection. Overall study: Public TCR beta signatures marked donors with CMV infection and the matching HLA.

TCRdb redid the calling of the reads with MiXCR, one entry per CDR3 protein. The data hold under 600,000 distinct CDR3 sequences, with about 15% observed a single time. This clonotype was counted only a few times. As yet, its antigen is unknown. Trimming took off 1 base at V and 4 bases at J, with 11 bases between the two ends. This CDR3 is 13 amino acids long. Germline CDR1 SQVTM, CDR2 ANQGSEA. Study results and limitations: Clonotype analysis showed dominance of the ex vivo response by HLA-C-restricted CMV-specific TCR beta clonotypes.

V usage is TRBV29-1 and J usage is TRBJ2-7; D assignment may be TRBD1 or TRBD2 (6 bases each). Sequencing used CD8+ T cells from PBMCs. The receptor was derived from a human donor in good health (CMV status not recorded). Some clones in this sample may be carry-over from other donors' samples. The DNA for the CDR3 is TGCAGCGTTGAAGGGGGGGCAGTTTACGAGCAGTACTTC. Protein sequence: CSVEGGAVYEQYF.